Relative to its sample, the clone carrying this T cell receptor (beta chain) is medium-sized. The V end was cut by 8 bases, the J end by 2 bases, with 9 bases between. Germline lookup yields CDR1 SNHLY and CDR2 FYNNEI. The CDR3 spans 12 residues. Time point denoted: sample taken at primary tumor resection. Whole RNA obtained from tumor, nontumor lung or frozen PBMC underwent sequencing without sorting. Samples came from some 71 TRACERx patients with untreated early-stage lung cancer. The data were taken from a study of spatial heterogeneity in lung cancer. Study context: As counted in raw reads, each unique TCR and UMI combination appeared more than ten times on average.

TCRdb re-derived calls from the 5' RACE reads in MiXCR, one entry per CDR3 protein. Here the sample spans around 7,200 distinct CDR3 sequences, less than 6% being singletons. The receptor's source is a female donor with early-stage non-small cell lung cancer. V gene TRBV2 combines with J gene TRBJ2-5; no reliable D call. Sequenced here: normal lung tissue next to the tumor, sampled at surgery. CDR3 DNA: TGTGCCAGCGGATCCAGGCAAGAGACCCAGTACTTC. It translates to CASGSRQETQYF.